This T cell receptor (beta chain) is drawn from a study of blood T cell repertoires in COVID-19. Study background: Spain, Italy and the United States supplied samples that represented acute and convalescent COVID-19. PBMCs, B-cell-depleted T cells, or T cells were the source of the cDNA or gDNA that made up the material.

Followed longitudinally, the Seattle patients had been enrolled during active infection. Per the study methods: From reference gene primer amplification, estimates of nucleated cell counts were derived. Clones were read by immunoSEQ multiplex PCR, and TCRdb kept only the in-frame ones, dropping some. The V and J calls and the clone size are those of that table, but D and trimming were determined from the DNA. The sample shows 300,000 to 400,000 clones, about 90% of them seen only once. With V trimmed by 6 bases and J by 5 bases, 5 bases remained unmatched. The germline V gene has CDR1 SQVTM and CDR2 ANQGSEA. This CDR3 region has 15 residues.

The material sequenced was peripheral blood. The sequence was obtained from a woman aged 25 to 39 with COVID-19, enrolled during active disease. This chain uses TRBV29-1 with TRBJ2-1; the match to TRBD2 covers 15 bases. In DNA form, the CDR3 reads TGCAGCGTGCCCCGGACTAGCGGGAGGGACAATGAGCAGTTCTTC. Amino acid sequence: CSVPRTSGRDNEQFF.